Shown below are 29 T cell receptor beta chains from a single sample sequenced in a study of ipilimumab plus nivolumab after autologous stem cell transplantation. TCRdb's table, derived via immunoSEQ multiplex PCR, lists solely in-frame clones and lacks some. The data hold about 21,000 clones, with around 80% observed a single time. Sequences were derived from PBMCs, sampled in a trial of ipilimumab plus nivolumab as post-transplant consolidation. The receptor set was obtained from a male donor with diffuse large B-cell lymphoma.

The V call is TRBV6-1, the J call TRBJ1-3; D remains unclear. The germline V and J ends were trimmed by 6 bases and 0 bases, with 3 bases remaining between them. The CDR3 runs to 12 residues. Germline-derived CDR1 and CDR2 are MNHNS and SASEGT. Written as DNA, the CDR3 is TGTGCCAGCAGGGCCTCTGGAAACACCATATATTTT. It translates to CASRASGNTIYF.

The chain has TRBV2 and TRBJ2-3; D is uncertain. CDR3 size: 12 residues. Trimming removed 5 bases from V and 7 bases from J, with 10 bases in between. Germline CDR1 is SNHLY and CDR2 is FYNNEI. CDR3 in amino acids: CASSLRWNTQYF. CDR3 sequence (DNA): TGTGCCAGCAGTCTACGATGGAATACGCAGTATTTT.

The chain couples TRBV27 to TRBJ2-1; TRBD1 aligns across 10 bases. The CDR3 has 15 residues. Trimming took 2 bases from V and 8 from J; bases not matched to a gene: 6. Germline lookup yields CDR1 MNHEY and CDR2 SMNVEV (reference sequence). CDR3 DNA sequence: TGTGCCAGCAGTTTAGGACAGGGGGTATACGATGAGCAGTTCTTC. Translated, it gives CASSLGQGVYDEQFF.

V usage is TRBV7-2 and J usage is TRBJ1-4; unclear D gene. This CDR3 contains 15 residues. V was trimmed by 1 base and J by 2 bases, leaving 8 bases between them. The germline V gene encodes CDR1 SGHTA and CDR2 FQGNSA. As DNA, the CDR3 is TGTGCCAGCAGCTTAGACGGTCAGACTAATGAAAAACTGTTTTTT. Protein sequence: CASSLDGQTNEKLFF.

This clone was seen a handful of times. The chain joins TRBV7-3 to TRBJ1-5; the D is unclear. This CDR3 has 14 amino acids. With 1 base removed from V and 5 bases from J, the gap between germline ends came to 9 bases. Per germline, CDR1 SGHTA and CDR2 FQGTGA. Here the CDR3 DNA reads TGTGCCAGCAGCTTAAAGGCCCTTGATCAGCCCCAGCATTTT. Residues: CASSLKALDQPQHF.

The chain combines TRBV19 with TRBJ1-3, with a possible D match to TRBD1 (6 bases). The ends were cut back, 8 bases at V and 0 bases at J, with 17 bases in the middle. The CDR3 extends over 16 amino acids. Germline CDR1 and CDR2: LNHDA and SQIVND (reference sequence). CDR3 sequence (DNA): TGTGCCAGTTACCCCTCAGGGGAAAACTCTGGAAACACCATATATTTT. Its translation is CASYPSGENSGNTIYF.

The chain couples TRBV30 to TRBJ1-3; D perhaps matches TRBD1 (5 bases). Between the trimmed V and J ends, which lost 8 bases and 0 bases, there was a span of 14 bases. The CDR3 loop spans 14 amino acids. Germline-derived CDR1 and CDR2 are GTSNPN and SVGIG (reference sequence). The CDR3 sequence is CARRQQSSGNTIYF. The CDR3, as DNA: TGTGCCCGACGACAGCAGAGCTCTGGAAACACCATATATTTT.

In its sample, this clone was seen once. This sequence joins TRBV28 and TRBJ1-4; possible D gene TRBD1, 6 bases. In germline, CDR1 is MDHEN, CDR2 SYDVKM. Trimming pared 2 bases from V and 8 bases from J, leaving 15 bases between. The CDR3 runs 15 residues. CDR3 bases: TGTGCCAGCAGTTTACCCGTGGGAGGGGGAGAAAAACTGTTTTTT. Translated: CASSLPVGGGEKLFF.

In its sample, this clone was seen many times. The chain employs TRBV7-9 and TRBJ1-2; D not certain. Looked up from germline, CDR1 is SEHNR and CDR2 is FQNEAQ (reference sequence). V was trimmed by 4 bases and J by 4 bases, leaving 19 bases between them. The CDR3 runs 16 residues. CDR3 in amino acids: CASSSPSRWRRYGYTF. The CDR3 coding sequence is TGTGCCAGCAGCTCCCCATCCCGTTGGCGGCGCTATGGCTACACCTTC.

A few counts support this clone. J is TRBJ2-2 and V is TRBV10-1; D might be TRBD1 or TRBD2, each matching 6 bases. The CDR3 sequence is 14 residues long. The germline CDR1 and CDR2 sequences are WNHNN and SYGVQD (reference sequence). Between the trimmed V and J ends, which lost 10 bases and 5 bases, there was a span of 17 bases. CDR3 sequence: CATKGDSETGELFF. The CDR3 DNA reads as TGCGCCACGAAGGGGGACTCCGAAACCGGGGAGCTGTTTTTT.

Here the CDR3 reads CASSPRSLGELFF. As DNA, the CDR3 is TGTGCCAGCAGCCCACGCTCCCTCGGGGAGCTGTTTTTT. J is TRBJ2-2 and V is TRBV7-2; D gene unclear. V gave up 5 bases and J gave up 7 bases, with 11 bases separating them. Germline V lookup: CDR1 SGHTA, CDR2 FQGNSA. The CDR3 runs 13 residues.

V gene TRBV9 combines with J gene TRBJ2-3; D might be TRBD2 (7 bases). The V and J ends lost 4 bases and 5 bases respectively, with 20 bases between them. This CDR3 spans 16 amino acids. The germline V gene has CDR1 SGDLS and CDR2 YYNGEE. The CDR3 nucleotides read TGTGCCAGCAGCTTCCTCGCTGGGGGGGCCGGAGATACGCAGTATTTT. It codes for CASSFLAGGAGDTQYF.

This clone was counted between two and nine times. CDR3 DNA: TGTGCCAGCAGCCAAGAACCGTACCTAGCGGGGGGCCTCAGCACCGGGGAGCTGTTTTTT. As protein: CASSQEPYLAGGLSTGELFF. V usage is TRBV4-2 and J usage is TRBJ2-2; 11 bases align to TRBD2. The germline V gene has CDR1 LGHNA and CDR2 YNFKEQ. The CDR3 contains 20 residues. Trimming cost V 0 bases and J 4 bases; bases outside gene matches: 13.

This sequence joins TRBV5-3 and TRBJ1-5; D gene ambiguous. TRBV5-3 is an open reading frame whose function is uncertain. V lost 4 bases and J 2 bases, leaving 7 bases between the germline ends. CDR3 length: 13 residues. The CDR3 nucleotides are TGTGCCAGAAGCATTCCAGGCAATCAGCCCCAGCATTTT. This sequence encodes CARSIPGNQPQHF.

The chain is built from TRBV4-2 and TRBJ2-2; TRBD2 agrees at 11 bases. Trimming took 6 bases from V and 0 from J; bases not matched to a gene: 6. The V gene's germline CDR1 is LGHNA and CDR2 YNFKEQ. The CDR3 spans 17 residues. In DNA form, the CDR3 reads TGTGCCAGCAGAACTAGCGGGGGTTTCTCGAACACCGGGGAGCTGTTTTTT. Translating it yields CASRTSGGFSNTGELFF.

V is TRBV28 and J is TRBJ1-2; D gene ambiguous. The V end was cut by 3 bases, the J end by 0 bases, with 8 bases between. This CDR3 has 14 amino acids. From germline, CDR1 is MDHEN and CDR2 SYDVKM. The CDR3 sequence: CASSFVTSNYGYTF. The CDR3 nucleotides read TGTGCCAGCAGTTTTGTCACCTCTAACTATGGCTACACCTTC.

The chain combines TRBV19 with TRBJ2-5; 10 bases align to TRBD1. The CDR3 runs to 20 residues. J was trimmed by 3 bases and V by 4 bases; bases with no gene match: 20. The germline CDR1 and CDR2 sequences are LNHDA and SQIVND (reference sequence). The CDR3 reads CASSRQGASGDSVREETQYF. The CDR3 DNA reads TGTGCCAGTAGTAGACAGGGGGCATCAGGGGACAGTGTTAGGGAAGAGACCCAGTACTTC.

J is TRBJ2-2 and V is TRBV9; 7 positions match TRBD1. CDR1 is SGDLS and CDR2 is YYNGEE in the germline V gene. The CDR3 contains 15 residues. Trimming cost V 4 bases and J 8 bases; bases outside gene matches: 11. CDR3 sequence (DNA): TGTGCCAGCAGCACATACAGGGGCCCCGGAGGGGAGCTGTTTTTT. Translated, it gives CASSTYRGPGGELFF.

V is TRBV5-1 and J is TRBJ2-4; 10 nucleotides align to TRBD2. The CDR3 spans 14 residues. The ends lost 5 bases at V and 8 bases at J; junction bases unmatched: 7. The germline CDR1 and CDR2 sequences are SGHRS and YFSETQ. Here the CDR3 reads CASRVSGGDHIQYF. CDR3 coding DNA: TGCGCCAGCAGGGTCAGCGGGGGGGATCACATTCAGTACTTC.

The chain has TRBV18 and TRBJ2-3; D might be TRBD2 (5 bases). The CDR3 totals 16 residues. Germline V gives CDR1 KGHSH, CDR2 LQKENI. V lost 2 bases and J lost 2, with 14 bases in between. In nucleotides, the CDR3 is TGTGCCAGCTCACCAAGCGATGACTATCTCACAGATACGCAGTATTTT. Protein: CASSPSDDYLTDTQYF.

The chain carries TRBV27 and TRBJ2-7, with 10 bases aligning to TRBD1. Germline-derived CDR1 and CDR2 are MNHEY and SMNVEV (reference sequence). The CDR3 spans 15 residues. Germline trimming cut 3 bases from V and 5 bases from J; bases unmatched to any gene: 7. CDR3 DNA sequence: TGTGCCAGCAGTTTTGTCGGACAGGGGGTCCACGAGCAGTACTTC. This gives the protein CASSFVGQGVHEQYF.

The chain has TRBV7-7 and TRBJ2-7, with D maybe TRBD2 (5 bases). Trimming pared 5 bases from V and 7 bases from J, leaving 18 bases between. Germline V gene data show CDR1 as SSHAT and CDR2 as FNYEAQ (reference sequence). This CDR3 is built from 14 residues. CDR3 in amino acids: CASSPGSDSEEQYF. CDR3 sequence (DNA): TGTGCCAGCAGCCCGGGGAGTGATAGCGAAGAGCAGTACTTC.

This chain joins TRBV27 and TRBJ2-3; D ambiguous. With 7 bases removed from V and 9 bases from J, the gap between germline ends came to 8 bases. Germline CDR1 MNHEY, CDR2 SMNVEV (reference sequence). This CDR3 is built from 10 residues. CDR3 sequence: CASKGSTQYF. CDR3 DNA sequence: TGTGCCAGCAAAGGTTCGACGCAGTATTTT.

The chain carries TRBV5-6 and TRBJ1-1; TRBD1 is a possible D gene (5 bases). Germline CDR1 and CDR2: SGHDT and YYEEEE. There are 15 residues in the CDR3. V lost 0 bases, J lost 5 bases, and 14 bases lay in between. CDR3 region: CASSLVGQGGTEAFF. For the CDR3, the DNA is TGTGCCAGCAGCTTGGTTGGGCAGGGTGGGACTGAAGCTTTCTTT.

The chain carries TRBV19 and TRBJ2-1; 10 bases are a match to TRBD1. Looked up from germline, CDR1 is LNHDA and CDR2 is SQIVND (reference sequence). This CDR3 spans 17 amino acids. V dropped 4 bases and J dropped 12; count of bases not matched to a gene: 18. CDR3 protein: CASSRGSGTGASLGQFF. CDR3 coding DNA: TGTGCCAGTAGTAGGGGCAGTGGGACAGGGGCAAGCTTAGGGCAGTTCTTC.

Comment on this clone: At one boundary the junction diverges from the germline segment, which might be a read error. The chain links TRBV4-2 to TRBJ1-2; D uncertain. Germline CDR1 is LGHNA and CDR2 is YNFKEQ. This CDR3 has 14 residues. CDR3 protein: CASGQDRRNYGYTF. The CDR3 nucleotides read TGTGCCAGCGGCCAAGATCGGCGGAACTATGGCTACACCTTC.

The chain is built from TRBV7-2 and TRBJ2-7, with unresolved D. The V gene's germline CDR1 is SGHTA and CDR2 FQGNSA. V was trimmed by 1 base and J by 1 base, leaving 5 bases between them. This CDR3 contains 13 residues. CDR3 coding DNA: TGTGCCAGCAGCTTAGAAACATCCTACGAGCAGTACTTC. It yields the protein CASSLETSYEQYF.

This sequence joins TRBV19 and TRBJ1-1; D ambiguous. Trimming took off 3 bases at V and 1 base at J, with 6 bases between the two ends. The CDR3 runs to 13 residues. Germline assignment: CDR1 LNHDA and CDR2 SQIVND (reference sequence). This CDR3 reads CASSIWGNTEAFF. DNA of the CDR3: TGTGCCAGTAGTATTTGGGGGAACACTGAAGCTTTCTTT.

The chain is built from TRBV4-1 and TRBJ1-2, with a tentative D call TRBD1 (5 bases). Germline V gene lookup returns CDR1 MGHRA and CDR2 YSYEKL. Trimming took off 4 bases at V and 8 bases at J, with 17 bases between the two ends. The CDR3 loop spans 14 amino acids. The CDR3 sequence: CASSRPGGSSGYTF. CDR3 DNA sequence: TGCGCCAGCAGCCGCCCCGGGGGGTCCAGCGGCTACACCTTC.